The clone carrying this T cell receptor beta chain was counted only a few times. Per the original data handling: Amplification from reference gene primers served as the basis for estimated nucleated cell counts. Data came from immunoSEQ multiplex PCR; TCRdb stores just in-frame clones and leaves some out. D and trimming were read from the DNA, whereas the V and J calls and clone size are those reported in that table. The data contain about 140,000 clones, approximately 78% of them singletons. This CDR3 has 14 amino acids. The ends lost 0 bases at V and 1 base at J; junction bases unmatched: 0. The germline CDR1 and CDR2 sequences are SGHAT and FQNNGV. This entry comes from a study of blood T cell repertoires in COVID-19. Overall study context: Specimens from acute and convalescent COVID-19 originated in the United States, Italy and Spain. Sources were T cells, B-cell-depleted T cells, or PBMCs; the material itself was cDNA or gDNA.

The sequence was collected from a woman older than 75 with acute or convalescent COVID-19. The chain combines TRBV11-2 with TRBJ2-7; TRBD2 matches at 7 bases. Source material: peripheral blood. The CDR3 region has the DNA TGTGCCAGCAGCTTAGAAGCGGGATCCTACGAGCAGTACTTC. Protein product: CASSLEAGSYEQYF.